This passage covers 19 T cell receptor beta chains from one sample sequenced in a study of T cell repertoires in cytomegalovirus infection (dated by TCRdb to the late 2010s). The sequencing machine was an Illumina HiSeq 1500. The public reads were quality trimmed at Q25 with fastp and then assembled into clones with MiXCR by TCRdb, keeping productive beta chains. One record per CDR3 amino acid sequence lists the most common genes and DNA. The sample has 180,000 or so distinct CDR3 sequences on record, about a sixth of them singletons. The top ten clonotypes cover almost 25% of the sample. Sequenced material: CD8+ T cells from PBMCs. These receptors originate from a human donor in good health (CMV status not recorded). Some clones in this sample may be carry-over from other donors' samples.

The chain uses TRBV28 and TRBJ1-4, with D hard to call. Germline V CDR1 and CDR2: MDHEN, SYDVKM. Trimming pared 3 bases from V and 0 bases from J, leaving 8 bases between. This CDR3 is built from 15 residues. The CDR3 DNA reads TGTGCCAGCAGTTTGGGCAGGTCAACTAATGAAAAACTGTTTTTT. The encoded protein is CASSLGRSTNEKLFF.

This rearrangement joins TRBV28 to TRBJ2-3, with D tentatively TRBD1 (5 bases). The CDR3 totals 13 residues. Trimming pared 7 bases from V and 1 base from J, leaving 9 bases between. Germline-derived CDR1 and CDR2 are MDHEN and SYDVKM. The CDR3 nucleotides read TGTGCCAGCACAGGGTTCGGCACAGATACGCAGTATTTT. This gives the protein CASTGFGTDTQYF.

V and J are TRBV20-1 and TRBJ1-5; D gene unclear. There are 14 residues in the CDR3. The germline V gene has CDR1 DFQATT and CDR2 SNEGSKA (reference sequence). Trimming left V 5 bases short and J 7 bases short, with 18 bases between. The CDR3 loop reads CSAPSGLGRQPQHF. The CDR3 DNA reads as TGCAGTGCTCCCTCAGGCCTGGGAAGGCAGCCCCAGCATTTT.

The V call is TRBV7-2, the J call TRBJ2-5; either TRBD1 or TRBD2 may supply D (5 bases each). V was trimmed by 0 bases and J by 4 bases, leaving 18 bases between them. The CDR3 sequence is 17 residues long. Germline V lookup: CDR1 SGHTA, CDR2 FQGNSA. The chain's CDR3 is CASSLAGWDRRGETQYF. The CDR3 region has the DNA TGTGCCAGCAGCTTAGCCGGCTGGGACCGTCGAGGAGAGACCCAGTACTTC.

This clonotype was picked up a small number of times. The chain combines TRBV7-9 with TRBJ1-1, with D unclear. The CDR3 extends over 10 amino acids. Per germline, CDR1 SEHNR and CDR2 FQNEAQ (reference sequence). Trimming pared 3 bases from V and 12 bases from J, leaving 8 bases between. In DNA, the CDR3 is TGTGCCAGCAGCTTGGAGGGAACTTTCTTT. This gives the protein CASSLEGTFF.

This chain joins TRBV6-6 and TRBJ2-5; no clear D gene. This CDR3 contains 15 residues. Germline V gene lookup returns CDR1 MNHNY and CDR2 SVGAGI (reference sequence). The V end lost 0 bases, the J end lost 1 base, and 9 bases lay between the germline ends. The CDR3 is CASSYSRQFQETQYF. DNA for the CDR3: TGTGCCAGCAGTTACTCGAGGCAGTTCCAAGAGACCCAGTACTTC.

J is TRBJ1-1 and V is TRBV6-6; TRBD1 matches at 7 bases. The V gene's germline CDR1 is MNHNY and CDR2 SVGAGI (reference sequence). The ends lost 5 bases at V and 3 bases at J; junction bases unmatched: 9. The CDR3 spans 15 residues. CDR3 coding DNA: TGTGCCAGCAGTCCGGACAGGTTCCTAGACACTGAAGCTTTCTTT. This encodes CASSPDRFLDTEAFF.

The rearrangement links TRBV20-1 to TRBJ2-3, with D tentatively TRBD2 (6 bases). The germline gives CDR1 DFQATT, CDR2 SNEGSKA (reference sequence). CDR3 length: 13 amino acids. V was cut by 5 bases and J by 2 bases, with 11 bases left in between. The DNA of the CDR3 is TGCAGTGCTCCGGGACTGATCACAGATACGCAGTATTTT. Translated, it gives CSAPGLITDTQYF.

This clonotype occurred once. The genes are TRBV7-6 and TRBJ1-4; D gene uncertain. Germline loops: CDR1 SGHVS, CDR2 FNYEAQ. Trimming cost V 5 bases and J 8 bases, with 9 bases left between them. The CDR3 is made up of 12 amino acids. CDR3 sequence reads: CASSPPVEKLFF. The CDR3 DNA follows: TGTGCCAGCAGCCCCCCCGTCGAAAAACTGTTTTTT.

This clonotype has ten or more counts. CDR3 in DNA: TGCGCCAGCAGCCAAGGACGGGACAGGGGGGGTCTCGAGCAGTACTTC. It encodes CASSQGRDRGGLEQYF. The chain combines TRBV4-1 with TRBJ2-7, with TRBD1 identical over 11 bases. The CDR3 extends over 16 amino acids. Trimming cost V 1 base and J 6 bases; bases outside gene matches: 8. The germline V gene has CDR1 MGHRA and CDR2 YSYEKL.

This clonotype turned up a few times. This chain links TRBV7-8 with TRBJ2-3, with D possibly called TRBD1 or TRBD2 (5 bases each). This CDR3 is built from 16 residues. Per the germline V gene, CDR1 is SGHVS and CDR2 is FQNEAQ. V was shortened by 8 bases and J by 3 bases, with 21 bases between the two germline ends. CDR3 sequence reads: CASHSPGDDFTDTQYF. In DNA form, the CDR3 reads TGTGCCAGCCATAGCCCCGGGGACGACTTTACAGATACGCAGTATTTT.

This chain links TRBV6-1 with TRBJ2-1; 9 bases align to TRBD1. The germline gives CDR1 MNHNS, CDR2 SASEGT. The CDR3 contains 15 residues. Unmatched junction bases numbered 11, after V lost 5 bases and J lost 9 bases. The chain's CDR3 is CASSHRGRDLGEQFF. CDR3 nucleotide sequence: TGTGCCAGCAGTCACAGGGGGCGCGATTTGGGTGAGCAGTTCTTC.

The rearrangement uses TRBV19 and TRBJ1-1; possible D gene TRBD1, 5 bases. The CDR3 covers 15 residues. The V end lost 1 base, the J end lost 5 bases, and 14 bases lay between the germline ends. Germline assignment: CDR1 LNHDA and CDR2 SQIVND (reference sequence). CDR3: CASSIGGQVGTEAFF. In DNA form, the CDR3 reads TGTGCCAGTAGTATAGGGGGCCAGGTCGGGACTGAAGCTTTCTTT.

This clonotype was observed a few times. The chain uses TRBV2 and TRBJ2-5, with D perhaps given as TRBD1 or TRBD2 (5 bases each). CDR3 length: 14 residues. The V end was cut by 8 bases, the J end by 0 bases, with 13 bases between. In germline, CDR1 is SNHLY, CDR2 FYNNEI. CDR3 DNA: TGTGCCAGCCCCGGGACGAGCGACCAAGAGACCCAGTACTTC. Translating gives CASPGTSDQETQYF.

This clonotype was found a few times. CDR3 protein: CASSLLSTANTEAFF. The CDR3 bases are TGTGCCAGCAGCCTCCTATCGACTGCGAACACTGAAGCTTTCTTT. J is TRBJ1-1 and V is TRBV5-6; D uncertain. Germline V gene lookup returns CDR1 SGHDT and CDR2 YYEEEE. V dropped 4 bases and J dropped 1 base, with 14 bases sitting between them. The CDR3 loop spans 15 amino acids. The whole variable domain, remainder taken from reference TRBV5-6 and TRBJ1-1, is DAGVTQSPTHLIKTRGQQVTLRCSPKSGHDTVSWYQQALGQGPQFIFQYYEEEERQRGNFPDRFSGHQFPNYSSELNVNALLLGDSALYLCASSLLSTANTEAFFGQGTRLTVV.

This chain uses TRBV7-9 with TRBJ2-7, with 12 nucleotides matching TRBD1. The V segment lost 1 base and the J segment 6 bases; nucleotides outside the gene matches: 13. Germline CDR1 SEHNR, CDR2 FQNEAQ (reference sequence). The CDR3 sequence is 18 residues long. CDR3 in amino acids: CASSLVGQGALRAVEQYF. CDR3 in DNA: TGTGCCAGCAGCTTAGTGGGACAGGGGGCCTTAAGGGCTGTCGAGCAGTACTTC.

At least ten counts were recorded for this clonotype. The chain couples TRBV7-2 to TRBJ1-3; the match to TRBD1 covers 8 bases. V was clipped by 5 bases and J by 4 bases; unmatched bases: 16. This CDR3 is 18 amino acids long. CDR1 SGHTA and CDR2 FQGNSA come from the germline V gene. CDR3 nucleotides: TGTGCCAGCAGCACCTTTGATGTCGGACAGGGAGACGGAAACACCATATATTTT. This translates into CASSTFDVGQGDGNTIYF.

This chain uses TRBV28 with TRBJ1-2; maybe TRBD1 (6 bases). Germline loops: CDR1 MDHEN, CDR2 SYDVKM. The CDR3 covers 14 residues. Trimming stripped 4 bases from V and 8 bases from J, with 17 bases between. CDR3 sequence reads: CASSSLQGSPGYTF. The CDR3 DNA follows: TGTGCCAGCAGTTCCCTTCAGGGGAGTCCAGGCTACACCTTC.

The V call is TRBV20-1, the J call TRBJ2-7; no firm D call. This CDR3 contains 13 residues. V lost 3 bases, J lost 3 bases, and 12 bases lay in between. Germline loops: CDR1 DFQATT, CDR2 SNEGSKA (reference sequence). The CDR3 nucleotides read TGCAGTGCTAGGGGCGCAACCTTCTACGAGCAGTACTTC. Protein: CSARGATFYEQYF.